This T cell receptor (beta chain) was obtained from a study of blood T cell repertoires in COVID-19. The CDR3 runs to 14 residues. V lost 0 bases to trimming and J lost 4 bases, with 10 bases between them. CDR1 SGHRS and CDR2 YFSETQ come from the germline V gene. TCRdb's table, derived via immunoSEQ multiplex PCR, lists solely in-frame clones and lacks some. This sample has around 19,000 clones; approximately 88% occur once, and the top ten carry roughly 6%. The V gene is TRBV5-1, the J gene TRBJ1-1; possibly TRBD1 for D (5 bases). Sequenced material: peripheral blood. This sequence was found in a human donor in a cohort sampled during active COVID-19. In DNA form, the CDR3 reads TGCGCCAGCAGCTTGGGGGGAGGGGTCACTGAAGCTTTCTTT. Encoded protein: CASSLGGGVTEAFF.